This entry lists 18 T cell receptor beta chains sequenced from one sample in a study of T cell responses to AZD1222 COVID-19 vaccine. The repertoire was sequenced with immunoSEQ multiplex PCR; TCRdb's copy has only in-frame clones and lacks some. Of 130,000 or so clones in the sample, 85% to 95% were seen once. This specimen consisted of peripheral blood, obtained on day 0 of MenACWY control vaccination. These receptors were taken from an adult in good health.

The genes are TRBV5-8 and TRBJ1-5; possibly TRBD1 for D (5 bases). The germline V and J ends were trimmed by 0 bases and 0 bases, with 7 bases remaining between them. This CDR3 is built from 15 residues. Germline V gives CDR1 SGHTS, CDR2 YDEGEE. The CDR3 loop is CASSLAGYSNQPQHF. The CDR3 bases are TGTGCCAGCAGCTTGGCAGGGTATAGCAATCAGCCCCAGCATTTT.

The chain recombines TRBV28 with TRBJ2-7; D gene uncertain. Germline CDR1 MDHEN, CDR2 SYDVKM. The length of the CDR3 is 16 residues. V lost 2 bases and J lost 4, with 18 bases in between. In DNA form, the CDR3 reads TGTGCCAGCAGTTTACCCCCCCATAACACGGTTTACGAGCAGTACTTC. It yields the protein CASSLPPHNTVYEQYF. The variable domain in full, completed from reference TRBV28 and TRBJ2-7, reads DVKVTQSSRYLVKRTGEKVFLECVQDMDHENMFWYRQDPGLGLRLIYFSYDVKMKEKGDIPEGYSVSREKKERFSLILESASTNQTSMYLCASSLPPHNTVYEQYFGPGTRLTVT.

The genes are TRBV27 and TRBJ1-1, with unresolved D. This CDR3 spans 12 amino acids. Germline CDR1 MNHEY, CDR2 SMNVEV (reference sequence). V was pared by 3 bases and J by 6 bases, with 8 bases between. The CDR3 nucleotides are TGTGCCAGCAGTTTTGCGGGATCTGAAGCTTTCTTT. Protein sequence: CASSFAGSEAFF.

In its sample, this clone was seen once. This rearrangement joins TRBV5-4 to TRBJ2-3; D unclear. Between the trimmed V and J ends, which lost 3 bases and 1 base, there was a span of 15 bases. CDR1 SGHNT and CDR2 YYREEE come from the germline V gene (reference sequence). The CDR3 is made up of 16 amino acids. The CDR3 loop reads CASSWGANPGTDTQYF. For the CDR3, the DNA is TGTGCCAGCAGCTGGGGTGCGAACCCCGGCACAGATACGCAGTATTTT.

A remark on this clone: This same CDR3 is encoded by further DNA sequences in the sample. The rearrangement joins TRBV28 to TRBJ1-1; D gene unclear. The CDR3 covers 14 residues. V lost 6 bases to trimming and J lost 0 bases, with 11 bases between them. Germline V gene lookup returns CDR1 MDHEN and CDR2 SYDVKM. CDR3 in DNA: TGTGCCAGCAGACCCACGCGAATGAACACTGAAGCTTTCTTT. This translates into CASRPTRMNTEAFF.

This sequence joins TRBV13 and TRBJ2-1; 7 bases match TRBD1. The CDR3 loop spans 16 amino acids. Germline V gives CDR1 PRHDT, CDR2 FYEKMQ (reference sequence). V lost 4 bases, J lost 4 bases, and 10 bases stayed unmatched. Written as DNA, the CDR3 is TGTGCCAGCAGCTACGGGACAGTGCACGGGTACAATGAGCAGTTCTTC. Translated: CASSYGTVHGYNEQFF.

This sequence joins TRBV3-1 (or the pseudogene TRBV3-2) and TRBJ2-1; 8 bases are shared with TRBD2. V dropped 4 bases and J dropped 6; count of bases not matched to a gene: 11. Germline values: CDR1 LGHDT, CDR2 YNNKEL (reference sequence). The CDR3 runs 16 residues. The CDR3 here is CASSPVAGSGFNEQFF. Here the CDR3 DNA reads TGTGCCAGCAGCCCGGTAGCGGGAAGTGGGTTCAATGAGCAGTTCTTC.

The chain employs TRBV28 and TRBJ1-2; 7 bases agree with TRBD1. There are 16 residues in the CDR3. After removal of 2 bases from V and 6 bases from J, the junction contained 12 bases not matched to a gene. From germline, CDR1 is MDHEN and CDR2 SYDVKM. DNA of the CDR3: TGTGCCAGCAGTTTAAAAGTAAAGGGGACAGCGCATGGCTACACCTTC. It translates to CASSLKVKGTAHGYTF.

The genes are TRBV7-8 and TRBJ1-3; D is perhaps TRBD1 (5 bases). Germline loops: CDR1 SGHVS, CDR2 FQNEAQ. V was clipped by 0 bases and J by 0 bases, with 9 bases between them. The CDR3 is 16 amino acids. The DNA of the CDR3 is TGTGCCAGCAGCTTAGCGGGGCACATCTCTGGAAACACCATATATTTT. Protein: CASSLAGHISGNTIYF.

This chain uses TRBV9 with TRBJ2-1; a weak D match, TRBD2 (6 bases). The length of the CDR3 is 12 residues. Trimming removed 3 bases at V and 9 bases at J, with 10 bases between. Per germline, CDR1 SGDLS and CDR2 YYNGEE. CDR3 in DNA: TGTGCCAGCAGCGGATTAGCGGCTGAGCAGTTCTTC. Translating gives CASSGLAAEQFF. The entire variable domain, with the rest obtained from reference TRBV9 and TRBJ2-1, is as follows: DSGVTQTPKHLITATGQRVTLRCSPRSGDLSVYWYQQSLDQGLQFLIQYYNGEERAKGNILERFSAQQFPDLHSELNLSSLELGDSALYFCASSGLAAEQFFGPGTRLTVL.

The chain joins TRBV3-1 (or the pseudogene TRBV3-2) to TRBJ1-5; D is unclear. V was pared by 1 base and J by 5 bases, with 6 bases between. Germline lookup yields CDR1 LGHDT and CDR2 YNNKEL (reference sequence). The CDR3 sequence is 13 residues long. CDR3: CASSQGGDQPQHF. In DNA, the CDR3 is TGTGCCAGCAGCCAAGGCGGAGATCAGCCCCAGCATTTT.

The V and J genes are TRBV11-3 and TRBJ2-7, with D maybe TRBD2 (5 bases). V gave up 5 bases and J gave up 3 bases, with 14 bases separating them. The germline V gene has CDR1 SGHNT and CDR2 YENEEA. This CDR3 has 14 amino acids. CDR3 residues: CASSPGSGSYEQYF. CDR3 DNA: TGTGCCAGCAGCCCGGGATCGGGTAGCTACGAGCAGTACTTC.

The J gene is TRBJ1-1, the V gene TRBV4-1, with D hard to call. The V and J ends lost 1 base and 5 bases respectively, with 17 bases between them. In germline, CDR1 is MGHRA, CDR2 YSYEKL. This CDR3 contains 16 residues. The CDR3: CASSQVWSSYGTEAFF. The CDR3 DNA is TGCGCCAGCAGCCAAGTATGGTCCTCTTACGGGACTGAAGCTTTCTTT.

This sequence joins TRBV6-4 and TRBJ2-2, with TRBD1 matching over 7 bases. Germline trimming cut 3 bases from V and 5 bases from J; bases unmatched to any gene: 6. Germline CDR1 reads MRHNA; CDR2 reads SNTAGT. The CDR3 is 15 amino acids. The CDR3 coding sequence is TGTGCCAGCAGTGAGTTATGGGACAGTACCGGGGAGCTGTTTTTT. It encodes CASSELWDSTGELFF.

J is TRBJ2-7 and V is TRBV6-6; D is ambiguous. V lost 5 bases to trimming and J lost 2 bases, with 16 bases between them. Germline V CDR1 and CDR2: MNHNY, SVGAGI (reference sequence). This CDR3 comprises 15 residues. The CDR3 is CASSHIKDGTYEQYF. The CDR3 DNA follows: TGTGCCAGCAGTCACATCAAAGACGGAACCTACGAGCAGTACTTC.

The chain carries TRBV14 and TRBJ2-2, with TRBD2 matching 7 bases. The CDR3 loop spans 16 amino acids. CDR1 is SGHDN and CDR2 is FVKESK in the germline V gene. Germline trimming cut 1 base from V and 2 bases from J; bases unmatched to any gene: 4. CDR3 sequence reads: CASSQVAGLNTGELFF. CDR3 in DNA: TGTGCCAGCAGCCAAGTGGCGGGACTAAACACCGGGGAGCTGTTTTTT.

V and J are TRBV3-1 (or the pseudogene TRBV3-2) and TRBJ2-5; D perhaps matches TRBD2 (6 bases). The length of the CDR3 is 14 residues. Trimming removed 1 base at V and 2 bases at J, with 8 bases between. Germline-derived CDR1 and CDR2 are LGHDT and YNNKEL (reference sequence). In DNA form, the CDR3 reads TGTGCCAGCAGCCAAGGACTAGTTCAAGAGACCCAGTACTTC. This sequence encodes CASSQGLVQETQYF.

The chain employs TRBV5-4 and TRBJ2-7, with a possible D match to TRBD2 (5 bases). Germline-derived CDR1 and CDR2 are SGHNT and YYREEE (reference sequence). Trimming stripped 0 bases from V and 1 base from J, with 8 bases between. The CDR3 loop spans 14 amino acids. CDR3 DNA: TGTGCCAGCAGCTTGGCCGGGGAATCCTACGAGCAGTACTTC. Translation gives CASSLAGESYEQYF.